These 19 T cell receptor beta chains came from one sample sequenced in a study of T cells in women clearing cervical HPV infection. The assay was immunoSEQ multiplex PCR, and TCRdb's table has in-frame clones only and misses some. This repertoire includes under 45,000 clones. The sequenced sample was blood buffy coat. The receptors were sampled from a woman aged 18 to 69 with a cervical HPV16 infection that either progressed to CIN3+ or cleared (not recorded which).

On this clone: The read ends 3 residues early relative to the CDR3; the germline J gene fills the gap. The V call is TRBV2, the J call TRBJ2-4; a possible D gene is TRBD1 (5 bases). Germline V lookup: CDR1 SNHLY, CDR2 FYNNEI. The CDR3 sequence is 12 residues long. The covered CDR3 bases are TGTGCCAGCAGTGAAACTGGGGCCAGT. Translating gives CASSETGAS. The whole CDR3 is CASSETGASQYF.

Concerning this clone itself: The read gets to within 3 residues of the CDR3 end, and the germline J gene fills in the rest. The J gene is TRBJ1-5, the V gene TRBV30; possible D gene TRBD1, 6 bases. V dropped 2 bases and J dropped 2 bases, with 10 bases sitting between them. CDR3 length equals 14 residues. Germline V gives CDR1 GTSNPN, CDR2 SVGIG (reference sequence). The CDR3 region is CAWSQGRGNQPQHF. The DNA read from the CDR3 is TGTGCCTGGAGTCAGGGGAGAGGCAATCAGCCC.

On this clone: The read is 3 residues too short to cover the CDR3 end, so that end is filled in from the germline J gene. The chain is built from TRBV11-2 and TRBJ2-2; 10 bases map to TRBD1. CDR3 size: 15 residues. Trimming at V came to 6 bases and at J to 6 bases, leaving 7 bases not matched to a gene. Germline V gene lookup returns CDR1 SGHAT and CDR2 FQNNGV. CDR3 in amino acids: CASRQGQGGAGELFF. CDR3 bases read: TGTGCCAGCAGACAAGGACAGGGGGGGGCCGGGGAG.

In the case of this clone: The DNA ends 3 residues before the CDR3 does, and the rest of the CDR3 is filled in from the germline J gene. This chain joins TRBV7-7 and TRBJ2-5; 8 bases agree with TRBD2. This CDR3 has 15 amino acids. Germline V gives CDR1 SSHAT, CDR2 FNYEAQ (reference sequence). With 5 bases clipped from V and 2 bases from J, the junction kept 7 bases outside the gene matches. The covered CDR3 bases are TGTGCCAGCAGCCCGATAGCGGGACTGCAAGAGACC. This codes for CASSPIAGLQET. The CDR3 reads in full as CASSPIAGLQETQYF.

In regard to this clone: The CDR3 extends 3 residues past the end of the read, so its final part is completed from the germline J gene. The chain has TRBV30 and TRBJ1-2; D perhaps matches TRBD1 (5 bases). The CDR3 length is 14 residues. CDR1 is GTSNPN and CDR2 is SVGIG in the germline V gene (reference sequence). The CDR3 is CAWSVTAGVSDYTF. Incomplete CDR3 DNA: TGTGCCTGGAGTGTGACAGCGGGAGTAAGCGAC.

In the case of this clone: The read ends 3 residues early relative to the CDR3; the germline J gene fills the gap. The V call is TRBV30, the J call TRBJ2-7; the match to TRBD1 covers 8 bases. V was pared by 6 bases and J by 5 bases, with 9 bases of the junction left unmatched. Per germline, CDR1 GTSNPN and CDR2 SVGIG (reference sequence). This CDR3 region has 13 residues. The sequenced part of the CDR3 DNA is TGTGCCTGCTCGGACAGGGTTATAGACGAG. It translates to CACSDRVIDE. The entire CDR3 sequence reads CACSDRVIDEQYF.

Concerning this clone: The CDR3 goes on 3 residues after the read ends, and that part is filled in from the germline J gene. The chain recombines TRBV6-2 or TRBV6-3 with TRBJ1-5; maybe TRBD1 (6 bases). The V end was cut by 7 bases, the J end by 6 bases, with 19 bases between. This CDR3 contains 15 residues. Per the germline V gene, CDR1 is MNHEY and CDR2 is SVGEGT. The CDR3 sequence is CASNPLGGVVQPQHF. CDR3 bases read: TGTGCCAGCAACCCCCTAGGGGGGGTGGTTCAGCCC.

Of note for this clone: The sequenced fragment ends 3 residues before the CDR3 boundary, so the rest is inferred from the germline J gene. The chain joins TRBV29-1 to TRBJ2-1; D not certain. V lost 3 bases, J lost 7 bases, and 19 bases lay in between. The CDR3 is 15 amino acids. CDR1 is SQVTM and CDR2 is ANQGSEA in the germline V gene. The sequenced CDR3 bases are TGCAGCGTTGACGGGTTTTGGAGTGACCTAAATGAG. Encoded protein: CSVDGFWSDLNE. The CDR3 as a whole reads CSVDGFWSDLNEQFF.

With regard to this clone: The read falls 3 residues short of the CDR3 end, and the missing part is taken from the germline J gene. V gene TRBV18 combines with J gene TRBJ2-1; D may be TRBD1 (5 bases). This CDR3 comprises 14 residues. With 4 bases removed from V and 6 bases from J, the gap between germline ends came to 13 bases. Germline values: CDR1 KGHSH, CDR2 LQKENI. CDR3 DNA (partial): TGTGCCAGCTCACTCATATGGGGCGGCAATGAG. Residues: CASSLIWGGNE. The CDR3 as a whole reads CASSLIWGGNEQFF.

A word on this clone: The read terminates 3 residues ahead of where the CDR3 ends, so the germline J gene completes it. The genes are TRBV7-8 and TRBJ2-1; no definite D call. Trimming shortened V by 0 bases and J by 6 bases, and 15 bases separated the two germline ends. Germline V gives CDR1 SGHVS, CDR2 FQNEAQ. This CDR3 has 16 amino acids. CDR3 bases read: TGTGCCAGCAGCTTAGCGCGGCCCATTCAAGTCAATGAG. It codes for CASSLARPIQVNE. The entire CDR3 protein is CASSLARPIQVNEQFF.

Concerning this clone: The read ends 3 residues before the CDR3 terminus; that terminus is restored from the germline J gene. The J gene is TRBJ1-5, the V gene TRBV19; 7 nucleotides agree with TRBD1. CDR3 length: 14 residues. Germline CDR1 and CDR2: LNHDA and SQIVND (reference sequence). Losses at the gene ends were 4 bases for V and 4 bases for J; bases not matched to a gene: 4. The part of the CDR3 DNA that was read is TGTGCCAGTAGTAGGGGGGACAGAAATCAGCCC. It encodes CASSRGDRNQP. The CDR3 in its entirety is CASSRGDRNQPQHF.

A word on this clone: The CDR3 end lies 3 residues beyond the end of the read and is filled in from the germline J gene. The chain has TRBV2 and TRBJ2-1; TRBD2 aligns across 11 bases. The germline V gene encodes CDR1 SNHLY and CDR2 FYNNEI. The CDR3 length is 14 residues. The V gene end was trimmed by 6 bases and the J gene end by 9 bases; junction bases not matched to a gene: 7. The sequenced CDR3 bases are TGTGCCAGCAGCGGGACTAGCGGTAGATTTGAG. This sequence encodes CASSGTSGRFE. The whole CDR3 region reads CASSGTSGRFEQFF.

On this clone itself: The read terminates 3 residues before the CDR3 end, so the remaining end is supplied by the germline J gene. The chain joins TRBV7-9 to TRBJ2-3; no definite D call. Germline V gene data show CDR1 as SEHNR and CDR2 as FQNEAQ (reference sequence). V was shortened by 3 bases and J by 6 bases, with 13 bases between the two germline ends. CDR3 size: 14 residues. The CDR3 is CASSFRMKSDTQYF. The covered CDR3 bases are TGTGCCAGCAGCTTTAGAATGAAGTCTGATACG.

According to its frequency, this clone is medium-sized. With the read ending 3 residues before the CDR3 end, the germline J gene is used to fill in that end. This rearrangement joins TRBV18 to TRBJ2-7; D is uncertain. This CDR3 comprises 12 residues. Trimming took 5 bases from V and 5 from J, leaving 10 bases between them. Germline CDR1 reads KGHSH; CDR2 reads LQKENI. The sequenced CDR3 bases are TGTGCCAGCTCAGTGGGCACCCACGAG. Translation: CASSVGTHE. The full CDR3 reads CASSVGTHEQYF.

Remarks on this clone: The CDR3 end is not reached by the read, which stops 3 residues before it; the germline J gene fills it in. The rearrangement joins TRBV20-1 to TRBJ2-2; 7 nucleotides match TRBD2. CDR1 is DFQATT, CDR2 SNEGSKA, per germline (reference sequence). There are 15 residues in the CDR3. The CDR3 region is CSARRAGVDNSPLFF. Incomplete CDR3 DNA: TGCAGTGCTAGAAGGGCGGGGGTGGATAATTCACCG.

A remark on this clone: The DNA ends 3 residues before the CDR3 does, and the rest of the CDR3 is filled in from the germline J gene. V gene TRBV11-3 combines with J gene TRBJ2-3; the D gene is possibly TRBD1 (5 bases). This CDR3 region has 15 residues. Trimming shortened V by 1 base and J by 2 bases, and 10 bases separated the two germline ends. In germline, CDR1 is SGHNT, CDR2 YENEEA. CDR3 DNA, as far as it was read: TGTGCCAGCAGCTTAGGCGTCAGGGACACAGATACG. Residues: CASSLGVRDTDT. The entire CDR3 protein reads CASSLGVRDTDTQYF.

The CDR3 is CASSPPLLGGNEQYF. Incomplete CDR3 DNA: TGTGCCAGCAGTCCCCCTCTTCTGGGGGGAAACGAG. The chain links TRBV28 to TRBJ2-7, with D perhaps TRBD2 (6 bases). Read sequence stops 3 residues before the CDR3 end, and the germline J gene provides the missing end. Germline CDR1 and CDR2: MDHEN and SYDVKM. Deletions cut 5 bases from V and 5 bases from J, with 19 bases between. The CDR3 is 15 residues long.

As to this clone: One junction end does not reproduce the germline sequence, and a read error may be involved. The observed sequence ends 3 residues before the CDR3 terminus, with the missing tail filled in from the germline J gene. The chain joins TRBV13 to TRBJ2-5; weak D call: TRBD1 (6 bases). The CDR3 runs to 15 residues. Germline CDR1 PRHDT, CDR2 FYEKMQ (reference sequence). This chain's CDR3 is CAGSLQGLRQETQYF. Partial CDR3 DNA: TGTGCCGGCAGCTTACAGGGCCTTCGGCAAGAGACC.

In the case of this clone: Read coverage stops 3 residues before the CDR3 terminus; the germline J gene supplies the remainder. The genes are TRBV28 and TRBJ1-4; 10 positions agree with TRBD1. The CDR3 runs to 15 residues. The trim removed 5 bases at V and 8 bases at J, leaving 8 bases unmatched. Germline loops: CDR1 MDHEN, CDR2 SYDVKM. The DNA read from the CDR3 is TGTGCCAGCAGTACGACAGGACAGGGGGAGGAAAAA. Amino acids: CASSTTGQGEEK. The CDR3 in full is CASSTTGQGEEKLFF.